This T cell receptor beta chain was obtained from a study of human versus mouse CDR3 diversity and MHC coevolution. The ends were cut back, 0 bases at V and 2 bases at J, with 11 bases in the middle. Germline CDR1 is SGHNT and CDR2 is YYREEE (reference sequence). The CDR3 runs 15 residues. Using immunoSEQ multiplex PCR, the repertoire was profiled, and TCRdb retains in-frame clones only, with some absent. The sample includes tens of thousands of clones, roughly 95% of them seen just once. The specimen was naive CD4+ T cells from blood. The subset denotes: CD45RO-negative CD62L-positive naive CD4 T cells. This TCR came from a person aged 30 to 69 in good health. The rearrangement joins TRBV5-4 to TRBJ1-2; tentative D call: TRBD1 (5 bases). CDR3 sequence (DNA): TGTGCCAGCAGCTTGGAGGCAGGGCCCAACTATGGCTACACCTTC. It is translated as CASSLEAGPNYGYTF.